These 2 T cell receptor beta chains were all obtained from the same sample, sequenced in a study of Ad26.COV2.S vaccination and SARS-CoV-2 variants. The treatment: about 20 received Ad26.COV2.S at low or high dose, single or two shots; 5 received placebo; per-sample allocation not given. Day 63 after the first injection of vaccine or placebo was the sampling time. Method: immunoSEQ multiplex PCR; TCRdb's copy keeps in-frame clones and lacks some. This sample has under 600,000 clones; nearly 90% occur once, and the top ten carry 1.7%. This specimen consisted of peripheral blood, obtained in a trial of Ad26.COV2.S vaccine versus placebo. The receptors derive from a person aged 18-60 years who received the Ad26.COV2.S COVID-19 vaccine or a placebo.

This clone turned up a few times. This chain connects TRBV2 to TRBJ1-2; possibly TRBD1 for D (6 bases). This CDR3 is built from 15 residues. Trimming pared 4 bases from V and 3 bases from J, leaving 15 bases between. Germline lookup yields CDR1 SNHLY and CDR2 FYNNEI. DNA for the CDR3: TGTGCCAGCAGTGCATCAGGGGATCCTTACTATGGCTACACCTTC. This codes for CASSASGDPYYGYTF.

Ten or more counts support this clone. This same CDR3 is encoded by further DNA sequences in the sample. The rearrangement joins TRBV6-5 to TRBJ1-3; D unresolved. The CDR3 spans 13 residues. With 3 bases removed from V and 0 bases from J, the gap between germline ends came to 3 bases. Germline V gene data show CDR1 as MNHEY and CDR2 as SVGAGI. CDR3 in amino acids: CASSYNSGNTIYF. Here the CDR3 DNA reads TGTGCCAGCAGTTATAACTCTGGAAACACCATATATTTT.